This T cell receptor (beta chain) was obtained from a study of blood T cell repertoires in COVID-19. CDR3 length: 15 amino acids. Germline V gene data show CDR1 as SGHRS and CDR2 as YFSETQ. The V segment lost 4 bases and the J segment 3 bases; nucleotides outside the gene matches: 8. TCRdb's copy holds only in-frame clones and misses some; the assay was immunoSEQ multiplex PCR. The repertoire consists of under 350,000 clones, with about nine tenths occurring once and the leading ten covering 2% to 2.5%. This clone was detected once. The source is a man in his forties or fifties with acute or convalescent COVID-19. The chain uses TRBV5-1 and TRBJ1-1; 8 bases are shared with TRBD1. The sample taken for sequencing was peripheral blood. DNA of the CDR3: TGCGCCAGCAGCGTGAGGACAGGGAGGGACACTGAAGCTTTCTTT. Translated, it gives CASSVRTGRDTEAFF. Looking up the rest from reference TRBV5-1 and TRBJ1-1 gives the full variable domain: KAGVTQTPRYLIKTRGQQVTLSCSPISGHRSVSWYQQTPGQGLQFLFEYFSETQRNKGNFPGRFSGRQFSNSRSEMNVSTLELGDSALYLCASSVRTGRDTEAFFGQGTRLTVV.